These 13 T cell receptor beta chains came from one sample sequenced in a study of regulatory T cells in long-lasting Graves disease. Indicated time point: persistent/refractory GD, antithyroid drugs over 5 years with positive TRAb. The TCR library was made from RNA that had been extracted from PBMCs in TRIzol. Library construction for TCR beta used iRepertoire HTBI primers and Arm-PCR of CDR3 regions. TCRdb re-called the multiplex PCR reads through MiXCR, storing one row per CDR3 protein. The sample shows approximately 470,000 distinct CDR3 sequences, around 20% of them seen only once. The sequences come from peripheral blood mononuclear cells (PBMCs), collected when the disease was refractory, from a patient treated with antithyroid drugs. The receptors come from a female donor with Graves disease.

This clonotype was picked up many times. The chain carries TRBV6-1 and TRBJ1-1; unclear D gene. Germline CDR1 is MNHNS and CDR2 is SASEGT. There are 14 residues in the CDR3. V lost 7 bases and J lost 4, with 16 bases in between. The CDR3 DNA is TGTGCCAGCACATCGATCGCGGGGAGCACTGAAGCTTTCTTT. Translated, it gives CASTSIAGSTEAFF.

This clonotype was seen many times. CDR3 region: CASSSQGPSSGANVLTF. CDR3 nucleotides: TGTGCCAGCAGCTCACAGGGCCCATCCTCTGGGGCCAACGTCCTGACTTTC. The chain has TRBV7-2 and TRBJ2-6, with a weak D call TRBD1 (6 bases). V lost 4 bases and J 0 bases, leaving 13 bases between the germline ends. The CDR3 is 17 amino acids. Germline V gene sequence: CDR1 SGHTA, CDR2 FQGNSA. Full variable domain (missing parts from reference TRBV7-2 and TRBJ2-6): GAGVSQSPSNKVTEKGKDVELRCDPISGHTALYWYRQSLGQGLEFLIYFQGNSAPDKSGLPSDRFSAERTGGSVSTLTIQRTQQEDSAVYLCASSSQGPSSGANVLTFGAGSRLTVL.

In its sample, this clonotype was seen a few times. The chain joins TRBV6-9 to TRBJ2-6; maybe TRBD2 (5 bases). Germline V gene data show CDR1 as MNHGY and CDR2 as SVAAGI. The ends were cut back, 6 bases at V and 12 bases at J, with 18 bases in the middle. This CDR3 comprises 14 residues. The CDR3 region has the DNA TGTGCCAGCAGGTATCAGGACCGAGAGGGCGTCCTGACTTTC. It translates to CASRYQDREGVLTF.

This clonotype was detected many times. The V gene is TRBV19, the J gene TRBJ1-1; D is undetermined. V shed 9 bases and J shed 1 base, with 15 bases lying between them. The length of the CDR3 is 14 residues. Germline V gives CDR1 LNHDA, CDR2 SQIVND (reference sequence). In nucleotides, the CDR3 is TGTGCCAGCAGTTTCTCAGGACCGAACACTGAAGCTTTCTTT. Its protein is CASSFSGPNTEAFF.

In its sample, this clonotype was seen many times. The J gene is TRBJ1-2, the V gene TRBV28; TRBD1 agrees at 11 bases. The germline gives CDR1 MDHEN, CDR2 SYDVKM. The V gene end was trimmed by 5 bases and the J gene end by 6 bases; junction bases not matched to a gene: 5. The CDR3 extends over 14 amino acids. The DNA of the CDR3 is TGTGCCAGCAGTGACCGGGACAGGGGGGATGGCTACACCTTC. Its translation: CASSDRDRGDGYTF.

This clonotype was observed once. This sequence joins TRBV11-2 and TRBJ2-5, with 11 positions matching TRBD2. Germline lookup yields CDR1 SGHAT and CDR2 FQNNGV. The V and J ends lost 4 bases and 0 bases, in that order; junction bases with no gene match: 4. The CDR3 is made up of 16 amino acids. The chain's CDR3 is CASSSGTSGHQETQYF. In DNA, the CDR3 is TGTGCCAGCAGCTCGGGGACTAGCGGCCACCAAGAGACCCAGTACTTC.

This chain connects TRBV5-6 to TRBJ2-7; TRBD1 matches 7 bases. The J segment lost 7 bases and the V segment lost 2 bases, leaving 15 bases of the junction unmatched. The CDR3 covers 16 residues. Per germline, CDR1 SGHDT and CDR2 YYEEEE. CDR3 residues: CASSFTGSHRGDEQYF. The CDR3 DNA reads as TGTGCCAGCAGCTTTACTGGGTCTCACAGGGGCGATGAGCAGTACTTC.

Remarks on this clonotype: A clone one base away is much larger, so this may be a read error. V and J are TRBV7-9 and TRBJ2-5, with D tentatively TRBD1 (6 bases). Germline CDR1 is SEHNR and CDR2 is FQNEAQ (reference sequence). There are 14 residues in the CDR3. CDR3 amino acids: CASSLGHTQGTQYF. For the CDR3, the DNA is TGTGCCAGCAGCTTGGGACACACACAAGGGACCCAGTACTTC.

The sample holds many counts of this clonotype. V and J are TRBV27 and TRBJ2-7; 13 positions match TRBD2. The CDR3 runs to 16 residues. The trim removed 4 bases at V and 3 bases at J, leaving 6 bases unmatched. Germline CDR1 MNHEY, CDR2 SMNVEV (reference sequence). The CDR3 nucleotides are TGTGCCAGCAGTTCTCCTAGGACTAGCGGGAGCTACGAGCAGTACTTC. It translates to CASSSPRTSGSYEQYF.

This clonotype was seen at least ten times. The rearrangement uses TRBV2 and TRBJ2-5; tentative D call: TRBD2 (6 bases). V was clipped by 6 bases and J by 1 base, with 12 bases between them. CDR1 and CDR2 (germline): SNHLY, FYNNEI. This CDR3 is 14 amino acids long. This chain's CDR3 is CASSYYSGQETQYF. CDR3 DNA sequence: TGTGCCAGCAGCTACTATAGCGGCCAAGAGACCCAGTACTTC.

This clonotype was counted only a few times. CDR3 bases: TGTGCCAGCAGCTTAAGGCAGGGGGCTGGAAACACCATATATTTT. Its protein is CASSLRQGAGNTIYF. V and J are TRBV13 and TRBJ1-3, with TRBD1 matching over 7 bases. The V segment lost 2 bases and the J segment 2 bases; nucleotides outside the gene matches: 3. The CDR3 loop spans 15 amino acids. CDR1 and CDR2 from the germline V gene are PRHDT and FYEKMQ (reference sequence).

The table lists this clonotype with a few counts. The chain carries TRBV7-9 and TRBJ2-5; no definite D call. Trimming took off 2 bases at V and 2 bases at J, with 18 bases between the two ends. Germline V gives CDR1 SEHNR, CDR2 FQNEAQ (reference sequence). CDR3 size: 17 residues. CDR3 sequence reads: CASSLPIPFGNQETQYF. The CDR3 DNA follows: TGTGCCAGCAGCTTACCCATTCCTTTCGGCAATCAAGAGACCCAGTACTTC.

The gene calls are TRBV4-3 and TRBJ1-1; no clear D. The CDR3 consists of 14 residues. The V gene lost 1 base and the J gene lost 0 bases, with 6 bases spanning the gap. Germline CDR1 reads LGHNA; CDR2 reads YSLEER. CDR3 nucleotides: TGCGCCAGCAGCCAAGGACATATGAACACTGAAGCTTTCTTT. Translated: CASSQGHMNTEAFF.